This entry concerns a single TCR beta chain. This specimen belongs to a study of blood T cell repertoires in COVID-19. About the study: T cells, B-cell-depleted T cells, or PBMCs supplied cDNA or gDNA.

The protocol was immunoSEQ multiplex PCR, while the TCRdb copy is restricted to in-frame clones and leaves out a portion. Of 200,000 to 300,000 clones in the sample, approximately 86% were seen once. In germline, CDR1 is SGHTA, CDR2 FQGNSA. The CDR3 has 12 residues. V was shortened by 2 bases and J by 13 bases, with 9 bases between the two germline ends. Sequenced sample: peripheral blood. V is TRBV7-2 and J is TRBJ1-6; tentatively, D is TRBD1 (5 bases). The receptor comes from a man aged 25-40 years with active or convalescent COVID-19. The CDR3 loop reads CASSLYGGPLHF. The CDR3 nucleotides are TGTGCCAGCAGCTTATACGGGGGGCCCCTCCACTTT.